This T cell receptor (beta chain) appears in the sequencing data of a study of T cells in Graves' hyperthyroidism and ophthalmopathy. Amplification targeted TCR beta CDR3 regions from RNA transcripts. First-round RT-PCR targeting the TCR CDR3 was performed with the HTBI primer set. TCRdb redid the calling of the multiplex PCR reads with MiXCR, one entry per CDR3 protein. The table lists a few hundred thousand distinct CDR3 sequences, roughly 15% of them singletons. At least ten counts were recorded for this clonotype. The CDR3 is made up of 14 amino acids. Germline loops: CDR1 LGHDT, CDR2 YNNKEL (reference sequence). Trimming shortened V by 1 base and J by 1 base, and 7 bases separated the two germline ends.

V is TRBV3-1 and J is TRBJ1-1; unclear D gene. This TCR derives from a woman in her 30s with Graves' ophthalmopathy. Source material: blood. CDR3 nucleotide sequence: TGTGCCAGCAGCCAAGGAGGCGGGAACACTGAAGCTTTCTTT. Amino acids: CASSQGGGNTEAFF.